Each of the 14 T cell receptor beta chains below was sequenced from the same sample in a study of PD-1 blockade in classical Hodgkin lymphoma. Produced via immunoSEQ multiplex PCR; TCRdb's table is partial and in-frame only. Among about 12,000 clones, more than 60% were seen once, and the ten largest hold about 1.4%. Every patient was affected by relapse after autologous stem cell transplantation, while exposure to brentuximab vedotin was not uniform. Negative magnetic selection isolated CD4+ T cells from thawed PBMCs. Sequencing was performed on CD4+ T cells from blood, taken at baseline. These receptors were taken from a human donor with classical Hodgkin lymphoma.

This clone showed up just a few times. The V call is TRBV6-5, the J call TRBJ1-5, with 9 positions matching TRBD1. CDR3 length: 15 residues. Germline-derived CDR1 and CDR2 are MNHEY and SVGAGI. The V segment lost 6 bases and the J segment 0 bases; nucleotides outside the gene matches: 3. The CDR3 reads CASRRQGVSNQPQHF. The CDR3, as DNA: TGTGCCAGCAGACGACAGGGGGTTAGCAATCAGCCCCAGCATTTT.

The rearrangement uses TRBV5-4 and TRBJ2-5, with D hard to call. The CDR3 runs to 13 residues. Germline CDR1 is SGHNT and CDR2 is YYREEE (reference sequence). V lost 1 base, J lost 5 bases, and 9 bases lay in between. The CDR3 DNA sequence: TGTGCCAGCAGCTTGTCGCCTGAGGAGACCCAGTACTTC. This encodes CASSLSPEETQYF.

This clone has a handful of counts. The rearrangement links TRBV4-3 to TRBJ1-3; no reliable D call. Germline CDR1 reads LGHNA; CDR2 reads YSLEER. V was shortened by 1 base and J by 0 bases, with 10 bases between the two germline ends. The CDR3 spans 16 residues. CDR3 in DNA: TGCGCCAGCAGCCAAGCTGCAGGAACCTCTGGAAACACCATATATTTT. Translation: CASSQAAGTSGNTIYF.

As concerns this clone: Sequence at one end of the junction differs from germline and may be a read error. The gene calls are TRBV7-7 and TRBJ2-5; D not resolved. CDR3 length: 13 residues. Germline assignment: CDR1 SSHAT and CDR2 FNYEAQ (reference sequence). The CDR3 region has the DNA TGTGCTAGCAGTTTCAGTTGGGAAGAGACCCAGTACTTC. Amino acids: CASSFSWEETQYF.

The chain has TRBV15 and TRBJ1-1; 11 bases agree with TRBD1. J lost 0 bases, V lost 0 bases, and 6 bases had no gene match. The CDR3 sequence is 18 residues long. Germline CDR1 and CDR2: LNHNV and YYDKDF (reference sequence). CDR3 protein: CATSRDSWTGGMNTEAFF. CDR3 nucleotides: TGTGCCACCAGCAGAGATTCCTGGACAGGGGGCATGAACACTGAAGCTTTCTTT.

This clone has only a few counts. The CDR3 region has the DNA TGTGCCAGCAGCTTGGGGGACAGGGCGTATAATTCACCCCTCCACTTT. Its protein product is CASSLGDRAYNSPLHF. The gene calls are TRBV5-8 and TRBJ1-6; the match to TRBD1 covers 9 bases. The germline V gene has CDR1 SGHTS and CDR2 YDEGEE. The CDR3 is 16 residues long. V lost 0 bases to trimming and J lost 4 bases; unmatched junction nucleotides: 2.

This chain uses TRBV27 with TRBJ2-6; D not resolved. The V and J ends lost 2 bases and 0 bases respectively, with 11 bases between them. Germline values: CDR1 MNHEY, CDR2 SMNVEV (reference sequence). This CDR3 is 17 amino acids long. As DNA, the CDR3 is TGTGCCAGCAGTTTACCTCGAGGCAGCTCTGGGGCCAACGTCCTGACTTTC. Translating gives CASSLPRGSSGANVLTF.

In DNA, the CDR3 is TGTGCCAGCAGTGTCGGACTAGCGGGGGGGCCCTTTTTAGAGACCCAGTACTTC. Protein sequence: CASSVGLAGGPFLETQYF. The V and J genes are TRBV27 and TRBJ2-5, with 15 bases aligning to TRBD2. In germline, CDR1 is MNHEY, CDR2 SMNVEV (reference sequence). The CDR3 has 18 residues. Trimming took 5 bases from V and 4 from J; bases not matched to a gene: 11.

This clone is judged medium-sized. This chain uses TRBV18 with TRBJ1-1; no clear D. Trimming removed 2 bases at V and 1 base at J, with 8 bases between. The CDR3 is 14 amino acids. Germline CDR1 reads KGHSH; CDR2 reads LQKENI. In nucleotides, the CDR3 is TGTGCCAGCTCACCAAATACAGCGAACACTGAAGCTTTCTTT. Encoded protein: CASSPNTANTEAFF.

The chain joins TRBV4-2 to TRBJ1-6; D may be TRBD1 (6 bases). Trimming left V 1 base short and J 8 bases short, with 12 bases between. This CDR3 contains 15 residues. Germline loops: CDR1 LGHNA, CDR2 YNFKEQ. The CDR3 sequence is CASSQADRSDSPLHF. Written as DNA, the CDR3 is TGTGCCAGCAGCCAAGCTGACAGGTCTGATTCACCCCTCCACTTT.

The CDR3 protein is CASSPDGTTNEKLFF. The CDR3 DNA reads TGTGCCAGCTCACCAGACGGTACAACTAATGAAAAACTGTTTTTT. The V call is TRBV18, the J call TRBJ1-4; no clear D. The CDR3 is made up of 15 amino acids. With 2 bases removed from V and 0 bases from J, the gap between germline ends came to 7 bases. Per the germline V gene, CDR1 is KGHSH and CDR2 is LQKENI.

The gene calls are TRBV6-1 and TRBJ1-6, with a tentative D call TRBD1 (6 bases). CDR3 length: 13 amino acids. Germline loops: CDR1 MNHNS, CDR2 SASEGT. Trimming took 4 bases from V and 10 from J, leaving 11 bases between them. Here the CDR3 reads CASSGQTGSPLHF. The CDR3 DNA is TGTGCCAGCAGTGGACAAACAGGGTCACCCCTCCACTTT.

This chain connects TRBV6-5 to TRBJ1-3; tentative D call: TRBD1 (6 bases). This CDR3 contains 15 residues. The germline CDR1 and CDR2 sequences are MNHEY and SVGAGI. Trimming removed 7 bases from V and 7 bases from J, with 20 bases in between. The CDR3 sequence: CASTLRRGQRNTIYF. Written as DNA, the CDR3 is TGTGCCAGCACCTTAAGACGGGGACAACGGAACACCATATATTTT.

The chain links TRBV15 to TRBJ1-2; no reliable D call. The CDR3 length is 17 residues. Looked up from germline, CDR1 is LNHNV and CDR2 is YYDKDF (reference sequence). Trimming removed 0 bases from V and 4 bases from J, with 18 bases in between. CDR3 sequence (DNA): TGTGCCACCAGCAGAGATCCGGATATGGACGGAGCCTATGGCTACACCTTC. Encoded protein: CATSRDPDMDGAYGYTF. Drawing the rest from reference TRBV15 and TRBJ1-2, the complete variable domain is DAMVIQNPRYQVTQFGKPVTLSCSQTLNHNVMYWYQQKSSQAPKLLFHYYDKDFNNEADTPDNFQSRRPNTSFCFLDIRSPGLGDTAMYLCATSRDPDMDGAYGYTFGSGTRLTVV.